This T cell receptor (beta chain) comes out of a study of CD8 T cells in ankylosing spondylitis. TCRdb analysed the 5' RACE reads with MiXCR anew, one entry per CDR3 protein. This table holds about 540,000 distinct CDR3 sequences, roughly an eighth found once. Findings and limits, study-wide: In ankylosing spondylitis patients, matched synovial fluid reportedly showed significant enrichment of disease-linked clones. The authors found the disease-linked clones to be CD8+ and relatively rare in peripheral blood. What seemed typical of ankylosing spondylitis blood was a TCR beta motif built from several highly homologous variants.

Germline V gene sequence: CDR1 SGHRS, CDR2 YFSETQ. V lost 4 bases, J lost 4 bases, and 15 bases lay in between. The CDR3 is 15 residues long. In this sample, this clonotype turned up a few times. Its antigen is as yet unknown. The clonotype comes from a male donor with ankylosing spondylitis. The sequenced material came from blood, either unsorted or a sorted T cell fraction (not recorded which). The genes are TRBV5-1 and TRBJ1-3, with D perhaps TRBD1 (6 bases). The CDR3: CASSDPTGEGNTIYF. In DNA, the CDR3 is TGCGCCAGCAGCGACCCGACAGGAGAGGGAAACACCATATATTTT.